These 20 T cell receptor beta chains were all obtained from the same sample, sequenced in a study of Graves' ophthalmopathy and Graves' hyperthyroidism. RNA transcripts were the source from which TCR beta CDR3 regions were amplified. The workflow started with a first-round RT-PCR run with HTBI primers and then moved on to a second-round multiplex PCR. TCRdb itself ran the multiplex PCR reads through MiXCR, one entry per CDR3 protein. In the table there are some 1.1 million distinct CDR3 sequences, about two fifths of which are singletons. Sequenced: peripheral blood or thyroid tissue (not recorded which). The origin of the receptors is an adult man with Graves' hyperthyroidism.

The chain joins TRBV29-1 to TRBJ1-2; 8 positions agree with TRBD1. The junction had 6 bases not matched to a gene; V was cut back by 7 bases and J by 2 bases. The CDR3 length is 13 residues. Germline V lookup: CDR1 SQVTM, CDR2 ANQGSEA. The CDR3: CSARQGINYGYTF. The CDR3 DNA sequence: TGCAGCGCCCGACAGGGGATAAACTATGGCTACACCTTC.

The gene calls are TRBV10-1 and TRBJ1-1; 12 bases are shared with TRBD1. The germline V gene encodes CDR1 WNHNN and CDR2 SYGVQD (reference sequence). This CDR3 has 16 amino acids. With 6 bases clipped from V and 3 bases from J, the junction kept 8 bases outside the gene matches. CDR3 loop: CASSAGTGGWDTEAFF. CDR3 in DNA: TGCGCCAGCAGCGCCGGGACAGGGGGCTGGGACACTGAAGCTTTCTTT.

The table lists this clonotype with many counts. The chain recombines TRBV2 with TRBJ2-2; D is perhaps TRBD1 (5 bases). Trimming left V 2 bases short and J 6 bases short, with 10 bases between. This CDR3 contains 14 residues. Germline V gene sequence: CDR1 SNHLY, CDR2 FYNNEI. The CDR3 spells CASSESRAAGELFF. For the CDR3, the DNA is TGTGCCAGCAGTGAATCCAGGGCGGCCGGGGAGCTGTTTTTT.

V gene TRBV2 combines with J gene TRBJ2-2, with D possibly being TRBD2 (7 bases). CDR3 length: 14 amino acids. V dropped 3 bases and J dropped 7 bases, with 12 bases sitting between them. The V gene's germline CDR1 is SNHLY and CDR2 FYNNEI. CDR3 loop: CASSDRGANGELFF. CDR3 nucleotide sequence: TGTGCCAGCAGTGATCGGGGGGCCAACGGGGAGCTGTTTTTT.

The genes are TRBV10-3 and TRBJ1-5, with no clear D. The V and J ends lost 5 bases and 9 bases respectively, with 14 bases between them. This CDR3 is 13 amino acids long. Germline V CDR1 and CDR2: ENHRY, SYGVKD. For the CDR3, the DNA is TGTGCCATCAGTTTATCGCGACTCAGGCCCCAGCATTTT. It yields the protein CAISLSRLRPQHF.

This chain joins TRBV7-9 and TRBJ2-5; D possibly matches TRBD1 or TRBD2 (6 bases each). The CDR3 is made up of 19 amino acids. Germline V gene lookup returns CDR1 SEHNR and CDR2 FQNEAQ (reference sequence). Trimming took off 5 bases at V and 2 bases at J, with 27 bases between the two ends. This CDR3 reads CASSQEGGPSYGIQETQYF. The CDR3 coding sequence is TGTGCCAGCAGCCAAGAGGGGGGTCCTAGTTATGGGATACAAGAGACCCAGTACTTC.

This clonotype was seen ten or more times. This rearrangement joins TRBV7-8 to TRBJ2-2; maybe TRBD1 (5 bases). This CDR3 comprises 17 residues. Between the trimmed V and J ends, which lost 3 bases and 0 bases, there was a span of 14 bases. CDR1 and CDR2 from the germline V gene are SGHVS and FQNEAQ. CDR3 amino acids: CASSFSRTPTNTGELFF. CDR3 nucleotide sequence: TGTGCCAGCAGCTTTTCACGGACACCGACGAACACCGGGGAGCTGTTTTTT. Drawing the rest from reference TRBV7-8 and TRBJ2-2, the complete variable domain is GAGVSQSPRYKVAKRGQDVALRCDPISGHVSLFWYQQALGQGPEFLTYFQNEAQLDKSGLPSDRFFAERPEGSVSTLKIQRTQQEDSAVYLCASSFSRTPTNTGELFFGEGSRLTVL.

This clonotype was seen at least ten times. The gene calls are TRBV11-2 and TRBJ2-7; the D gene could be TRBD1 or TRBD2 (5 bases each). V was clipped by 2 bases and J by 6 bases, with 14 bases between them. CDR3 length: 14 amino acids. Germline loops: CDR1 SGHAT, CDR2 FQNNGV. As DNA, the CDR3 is TGTGCCAGCAGCTTAATTTGGGGGAGAGTCGAGCAGTACTTC. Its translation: CASSLIWGRVEQYF.

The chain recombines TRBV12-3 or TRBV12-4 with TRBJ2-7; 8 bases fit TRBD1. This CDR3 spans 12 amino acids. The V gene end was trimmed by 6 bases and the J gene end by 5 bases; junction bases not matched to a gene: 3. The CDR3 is CASRPTGDEQYF. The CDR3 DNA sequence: TGTGCCAGCAGGCCGACAGGGGACGAGCAGTACTTC.

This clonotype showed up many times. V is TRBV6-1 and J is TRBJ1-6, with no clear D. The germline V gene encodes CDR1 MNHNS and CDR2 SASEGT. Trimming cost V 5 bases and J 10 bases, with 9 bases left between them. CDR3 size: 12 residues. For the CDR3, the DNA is TGTGCCAGCAGTTACAACTTCTCACCCCTCCACTTT. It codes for CASSYNFSPLHF.

CDR3 nucleotides: TGTGCCATCAGTGGGCCGGGACAGGGGATTAATTCACCCCTCCACTTT. Residues: CAISGPGQGINSPLHF. The chain links TRBV10-3 to TRBJ1-6; 10 nucleotides agree with TRBD1. Germline V gives CDR1 ENHRY, CDR2 SYGVKD. The V gene end was trimmed by 4 bases and the J gene end by 6 bases; junction bases not matched to a gene: 6. CDR3 length: 16 residues.

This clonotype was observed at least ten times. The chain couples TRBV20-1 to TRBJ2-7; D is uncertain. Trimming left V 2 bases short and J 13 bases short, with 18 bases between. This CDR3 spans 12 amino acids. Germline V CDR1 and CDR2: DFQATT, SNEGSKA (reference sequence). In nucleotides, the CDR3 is TGCAGTGCTAGAACGGACGGAGTAACCCTCTACTTC. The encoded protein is CSARTDGVTLYF.

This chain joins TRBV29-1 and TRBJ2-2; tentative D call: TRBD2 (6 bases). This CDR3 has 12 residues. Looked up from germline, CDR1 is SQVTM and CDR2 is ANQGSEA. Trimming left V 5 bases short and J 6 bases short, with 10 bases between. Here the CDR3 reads CSVTGSSGELFF. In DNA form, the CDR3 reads TGCAGCGTTACCGGGAGCTCCGGGGAGCTGTTTTTT.

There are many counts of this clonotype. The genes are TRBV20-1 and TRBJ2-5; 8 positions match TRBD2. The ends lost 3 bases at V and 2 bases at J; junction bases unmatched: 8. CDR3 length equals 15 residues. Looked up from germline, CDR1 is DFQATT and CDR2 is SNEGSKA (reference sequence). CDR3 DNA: TGCAGTGCTAGCTTAGCGGGGACCTGGCAAGAGACCCAGTACTTC. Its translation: CSASLAGTWQETQYF.

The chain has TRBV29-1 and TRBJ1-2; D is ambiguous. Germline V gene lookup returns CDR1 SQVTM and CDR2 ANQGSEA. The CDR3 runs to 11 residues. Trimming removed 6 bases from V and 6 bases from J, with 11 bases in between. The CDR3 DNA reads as TGCAGCGTAGGAGTACTTGATGGCTACACCTTC. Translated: CSVGVLDGYTF.

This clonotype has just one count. As DNA, the CDR3 is TGTGCCAGCTCACCACCCTCCATGCGCTCTGGGGCCAACGTCCTGACTTTC. Encoded protein: CASSPPSMRSGANVLTF. The rearrangement links TRBV18 to TRBJ2-6; D is unresolved. V was cut by 0 bases and J by 0 bases, with 9 bases left in between. Germline V gene data show CDR1 as KGHSH and CDR2 as LQKENI. The CDR3 length is 17 residues.

The CDR3 coding sequence is TGTGCCACCAGCAGAGAATACCGGGAGAGGCCAGATACGCAGTATTTT. Its translation: CATSREYRERPDTQYF. The chain employs TRBV15 and TRBJ2-3, with D maybe TRBD2 (6 bases). This CDR3 region has 16 residues. The V end was cut by 0 bases, the J end by 4 bases, with 14 bases between. Germline loops: CDR1 LNHNV, CDR2 YYDKDF (reference sequence).

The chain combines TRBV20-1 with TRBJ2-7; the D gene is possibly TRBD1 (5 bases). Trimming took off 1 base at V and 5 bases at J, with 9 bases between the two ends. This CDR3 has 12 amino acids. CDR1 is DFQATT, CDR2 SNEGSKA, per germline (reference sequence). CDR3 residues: CSARGQSHEQYF. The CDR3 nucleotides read TGCAGTGCTAGAGGACAGTCCCACGAGCAGTACTTC.

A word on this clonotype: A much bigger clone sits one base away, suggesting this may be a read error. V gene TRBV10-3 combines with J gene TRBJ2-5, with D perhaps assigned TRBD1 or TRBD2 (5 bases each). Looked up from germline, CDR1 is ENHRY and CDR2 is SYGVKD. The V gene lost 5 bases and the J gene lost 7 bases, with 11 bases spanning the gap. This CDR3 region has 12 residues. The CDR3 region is CAISYRGGTQYF. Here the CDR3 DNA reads TGTGCCATCAGTTACCGGGGCGGGACCCAGTACTTC.

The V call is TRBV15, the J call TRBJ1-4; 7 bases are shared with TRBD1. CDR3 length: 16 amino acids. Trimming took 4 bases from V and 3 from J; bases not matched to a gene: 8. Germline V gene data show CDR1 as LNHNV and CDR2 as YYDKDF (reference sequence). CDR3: CATSKRDRASNEKLFF. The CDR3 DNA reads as TGTGCCACCAGCAAGAGAGACAGGGCTTCTAATGAAAAACTGTTTTTT. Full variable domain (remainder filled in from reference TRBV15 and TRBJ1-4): DAMVIQNPRYQVTQFGKPVTLSCSQTLNHNVMYWYQQKSSQAPKLLFHYYDKDFNNEADTPDNFQSRRPNTSFCFLDIRSPGLGDTAMYLCATSKRDRASNEKLFFGSGTQLSVL.